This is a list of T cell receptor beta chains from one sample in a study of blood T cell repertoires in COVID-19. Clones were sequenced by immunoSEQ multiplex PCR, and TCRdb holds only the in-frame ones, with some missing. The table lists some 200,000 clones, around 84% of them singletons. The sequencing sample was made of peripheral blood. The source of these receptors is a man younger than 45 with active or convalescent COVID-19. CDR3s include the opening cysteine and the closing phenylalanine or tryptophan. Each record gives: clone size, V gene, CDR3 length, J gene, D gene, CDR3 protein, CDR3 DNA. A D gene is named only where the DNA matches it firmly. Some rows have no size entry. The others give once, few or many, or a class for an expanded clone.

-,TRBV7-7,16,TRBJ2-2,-,CASSWAPDFHTGELFF,TGTGCTAGCAGCTGGGCTCCGGACTTCCACACCGGGGAGCTGTTTTTT
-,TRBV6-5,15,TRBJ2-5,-,CASSYSSSSRETQYF,TGTGCCAGCAGTTATTCATCATCTAGCCGGGAGACCCAGTACTTC
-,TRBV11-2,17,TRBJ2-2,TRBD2,CASSLDSGLWNTGELFF,TGTGCCAGCAGCTTAGATTCGGGACTATGGAACACCGGGGAGCTGTTTTTT
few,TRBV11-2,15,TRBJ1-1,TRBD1,CASSFSGTGGPEAFF,TGTGCCAGCAGCTTCTCCGGGACAGGGGGTCCTGAAGCTTTCTTT
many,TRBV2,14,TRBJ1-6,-,CASSRQDSNSPLHF,TGTGCCAGCAGTCGACAGGATTCTAATTCACCCCTCCACTTT
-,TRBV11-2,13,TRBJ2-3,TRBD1,CASSSEQGTPQYF,TGTGCCAGCAGCTCCGAACAGGGGACACCCCAGTATTTT
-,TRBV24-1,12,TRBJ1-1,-,CATSGRNTEAFF,TGTGCCACCAGTGGTAGGAACACTGAAGCTTTCTTT
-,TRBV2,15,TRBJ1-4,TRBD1,CASKGQGGPNEKLFF,TGTGCCAGCAAAGGACAGGGTGGGCCTAATGAAAAACTGTTTTTT
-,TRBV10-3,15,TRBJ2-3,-,CATVRGTGLTDTQYF,TGTGCCACTGTCCGCGGGACGGGCCTCACAGATACGCAGTATTTT
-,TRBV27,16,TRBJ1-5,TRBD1,CASSPLRTGSNQPQHF,TGTGCCAGCAGCCCATTACGGACAGGGAGCAATCAGCCCCAGCATTTT
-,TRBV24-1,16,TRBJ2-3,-,CATSEFRQAAPDTQYF,TGTGCCACCAGTGAATTTAGACAGGCAGCACCGGATACGCAGTATTTT
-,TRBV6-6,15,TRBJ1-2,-,CASSYLAAVNYGYTF,TGTGCCAGCAGTTACCTGGCGGCAGTCAACTATGGCTACACCTTC
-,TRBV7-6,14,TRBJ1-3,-,CASSLPANGNTIYF,TGTGCCAGCAGCTTACCAGCGAACGGAAACACCATATATTTT
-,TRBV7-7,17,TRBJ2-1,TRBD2,CASSPSPGTTTYNEQFF,TGTGCTAGCAGCCCTAGCCCCGGGACTACCACCTACAATGAGCAGTTCTTC
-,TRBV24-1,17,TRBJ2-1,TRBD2,CATSDSGSSGIHNEQFF,TGTGCCACCAGTGACTCAGGGTCTAGCGGGATCCACAATGAGCAGTTCTTC
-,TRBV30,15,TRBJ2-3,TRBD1,CAWSPTGSGADTQYF,TGTGCCTGGAGTCCGACAGGGAGTGGTGCAGATACGCAGTATTTT
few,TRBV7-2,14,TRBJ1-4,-,CASTWGRGDEKLFF,TGTGCCAGCACCTGGGGGAGGGGCGATGAAAAACTGTTTTTT
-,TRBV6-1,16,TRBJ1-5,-,CASSERPDYSNQPQHF,TGTGCCAGCAGTGAAAGGCCAGACTATAGCAATCAGCCCCAGCATTTT
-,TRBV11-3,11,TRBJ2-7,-,CASSFRYEQYF,TGTGCCAGCAGCTTCCGTTACGAGCAGTACTTC
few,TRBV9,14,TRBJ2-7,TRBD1,CASSDGQGAGEQYF,TGTGCCAGCAGTGATGGACAGGGGGCCGGTGAGCAGTACTTC
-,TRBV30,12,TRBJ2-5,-,CAFSTAQETQYF,TGTGCCTTTTCGACTGCCCAAGAGACCCAGTACTTC
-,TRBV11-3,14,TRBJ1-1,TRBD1,CASSVGQGSTEAFF,TGTGCCAGCAGCGTAGGACAGGGGTCCACTGAAGCTTTCTTT
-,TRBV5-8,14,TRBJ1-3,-,CASSLYLPGNTIYF,TGTGCCAGCAGCCTTTACCTACCTGGAAACACCATATATTTT
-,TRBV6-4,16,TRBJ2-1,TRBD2,CASSDSLAVSYNEQFF,TGTGCCAGCAGTGACTCTCTAGCGGTCTCCTACAATGAGCAGTTCTTC
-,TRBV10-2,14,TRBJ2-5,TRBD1,CASRDRGRGETQYF,TGCGCCAGCAGGGACAGGGGAAGAGGGGAGACCCAGTACTTC
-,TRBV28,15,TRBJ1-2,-,CASVSPGQQNYGYTF,TGTGCCAGCGTTAGCCCCGGACAGCAGAACTATGGCTACACCTTC
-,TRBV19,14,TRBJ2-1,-,CASSIGNSYNEQFF,TGTGCCAGTAGTATTGGTAATAGCTACAATGAGCAGTTCTTC
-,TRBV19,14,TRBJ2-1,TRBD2,CASSRPGTSGKPFF,TGTGCCAGTAGTCGCCCCGGGACTAGCGGGAAACCGTTCTTC
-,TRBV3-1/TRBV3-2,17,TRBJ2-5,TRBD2,CASSPPLPLASQETQYF,TGTGCCAGCAGCCCACCCCTCCCACTAGCGTCTCAAGAGACCCAGTACTTC
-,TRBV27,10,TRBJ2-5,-,CASRGETQYF,TGTGCCAGCCGGGGAGAGACCCAGTACTTC
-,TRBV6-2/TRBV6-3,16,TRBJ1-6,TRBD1,CASSATGQTGNSPLHF,TGTGCCAGCAGCGCCACGGGACAGACGGGGAATTCACCCCTCCACTTT
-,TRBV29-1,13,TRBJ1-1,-,CSVEDSRTVEAFF,TGCAGCGTTGAAGATTCGAGGACAGTTGAAGCTTTCTTT
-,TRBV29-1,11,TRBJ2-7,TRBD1,CSAGTGYEQYF,TGCAGCGCGGGGACAGGCTACGAGCAGTACTTC
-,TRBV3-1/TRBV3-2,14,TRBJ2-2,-,CASSPGISTGELFF,TGTGCCAGCAGCCCCGGGATTTCAACCGGGGAGCTGTTTTTT
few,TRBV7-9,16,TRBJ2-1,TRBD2,CASSLASGGIYNEQFF,TGTGCCAGCAGCTTAGCTTCGGGGGGGATCTACAATGAGCAGTTCTTC
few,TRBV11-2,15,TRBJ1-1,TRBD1,CASSRSGTGGTEAFF,TGTGCCAGCAGCAGGTCCGGGACAGGGGGCACTGAAGCTTTCTTT
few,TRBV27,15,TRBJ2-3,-,CASRPTGHATDTQYF,TGTGCCAGCAGACCTACAGGGCACGCCACAGATACGCAGTATTTT
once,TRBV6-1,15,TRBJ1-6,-,CASSERETGNSPLHF,TGTGCCAGCAGTGAAAGGGAGACAGGCAATTCACCCCTCCACTTT
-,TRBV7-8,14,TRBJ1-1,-,CASRAALLNTEAFF,TGTGCCAGCAGGGCGGCCCTTTTGAACACTGAAGCTTTCTTT
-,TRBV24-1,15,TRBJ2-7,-,CATSDVGPRSYEQYF,TGTGCCACCAGTGATGTCGGTCCCCGCTCCTACGAGCAGTACTTC
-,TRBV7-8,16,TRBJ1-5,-,CASSLFTGFSNQPQHF,TGTGCCAGCAGCTTATTTACGGGATTTAGCAATCAGCCCCAGCATTTT
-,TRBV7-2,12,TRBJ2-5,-,CASSLAGVTQYF,TGTGCCAGCAGCTTAGCAGGGGTGACCCAGTACTTC
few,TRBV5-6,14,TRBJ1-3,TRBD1,CASSRTGTGNTIYF,TGTGCCAGCAGCCGGACAGGGACGGGAAACACCATATATTTT
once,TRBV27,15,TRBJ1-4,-,CASSLTVLPDEKLFF,TGTGCCAGCAGTCTGACAGTACTCCCGGATGAAAAACTGTTTTTT
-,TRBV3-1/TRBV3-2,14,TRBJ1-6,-,CASSQAKVRTPLHF,TGTGCCAGCAGCCAAGCCAAGGTGCGGACACCCCTCCACTTT
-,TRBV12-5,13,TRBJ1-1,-,CASGWTGYTEAFF,TGTGCTAGTGGTTGGACGGGATACACTGAAGCTTTCTTT
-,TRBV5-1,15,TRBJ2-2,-,CASSFALQNTGELFF,TGCGCCAGCAGCTTCGCGCTTCAGAACACCGGGGAGCTGTTTTTT
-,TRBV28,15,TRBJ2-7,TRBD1,CASSWGTGTKGEQYF,TGTGCCAGCAGTTGGGGGACAGGGACGAAGGGCGAGCAGTACTTC
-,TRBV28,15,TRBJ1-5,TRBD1,CASSSEDRSNQPQHF,TGTGCCAGCAGTTCAGAGGACAGGAGCAATCAGCCCCAGCATTTT
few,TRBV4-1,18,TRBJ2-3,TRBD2,CASSLLAGGIRSTDTQYF,TGCGCCAGCAGCCTTTTAGCGGGAGGGATAAGAAGCACAGATACGCAGTATTTT
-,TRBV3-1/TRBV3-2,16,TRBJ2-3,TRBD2,CASSRSSGGPTDTQYF,TGTGCCAGCAGCCGTAGCTCGGGGGGGCCCACAGATACGCAGTATTTT
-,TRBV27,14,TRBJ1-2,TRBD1,CASSPRDRGRGYTF,TGTGCCAGCAGTCCGCGGGACAGGGGGCGCGGCTACACCTTC
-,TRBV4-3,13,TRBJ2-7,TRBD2,CASSQSGGYEQYF,TGCGCCAGCAGCCAAAGCGGGGGCTACGAGCAGTACTTC
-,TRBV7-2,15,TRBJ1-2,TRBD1,CASSPSGGKGYGYTF,TGTGCCAGCAGCCCATCAGGGGGGAAAGGATATGGCTACACCTTC
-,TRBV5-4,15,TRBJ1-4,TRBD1,CASSADRVANEKLFF,TGTGCCAGCAGCGCTGACAGGGTCGCTAATGAAAAACTGTTTTTT
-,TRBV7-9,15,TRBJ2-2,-,CASSLAGVESGELFF,TGTGCCAGCAGCTTAGCGGGAGTGGAAAGCGGGGAGCTGTTTTTT
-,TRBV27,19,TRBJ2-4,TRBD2,CASSLSGRSGRAVSHIQYF,TGTGCCAGCAGTTTATCGGGTCGGAGCGGGAGGGCCGTTTCGCACATTCAGTACTTC